The T cell receptor (beta chain) described here comes from a study of cytomegalovirus exposure and HLA in healthy donors. Study observations and caveats: Reported results showed that the classifier diagnosed cytomegalovirus status with high specificity and sensitivity. The authors later linked a missense DCLRE1C variant to TCR beta V- and J-gene trimming. Certain indistinguishable V segments, among them TRBV6-2 and TRBV6-3, were excluded. It was assumed in the presence/absence analyses that sequencing depth was roughly uniform across donors.

The PCR was carried out with 60 Vbeta primers and 13 Jbeta primers. This table comes from immunoSEQ multiplex PCR, and its TCRdb copy is limited to in-frame clones, with some not included. The profile shows 120,000 to 150,000 clones, roughly 76% of them singletons. CDR1 is LNHDA and CDR2 is SQIVND in the germline V gene (reference sequence). The length of the CDR3 is 14 residues. The V gene lost 1 base and the J gene lost 1 base, with 7 bases spanning the gap. On this clone: What it recognizes is unknown.

The sample was PBMCs. This rearrangement joins TRBV19 to TRBJ2-5; a weak D match, TRBD1 (5 bases). The sequence was obtained from a female donor in good health and CMV-seronegative. The CDR3 protein is CASSIGQLQETQYF. CDR3 coding DNA: TGTGCCAGTAGTATAGGACAGCTCCAAGAGACCCAGTACTTC.